A selection of T cell receptor beta chains follows, all from one sample in a study of T cells in Graves' hyperthyroidism and ophthalmopathy. TCRdb fed the multiplex PCR reads into MiXCR, producing one record per CDR3 protein. The sample includes roughly 500,000 distinct CDR3 sequences, 20% to 25% seen only once; the top ten take about 53%. The sequenced sample consisted of blood. These receptors were collected from a woman aged 65 to 85 with Graves' ophthalmopathy. The CDR3 runs from the conserved cysteine through the conserved F or W. The order of the fields is V gene, CDR3 length, J gene, CDR3 protein.

v_gene: TRBV19; len: 14; j_gene: TRBJ1-1; CDR3aa: CASTLLQGETEAFF
v_gene: TRBV7-9; len: 15; j_gene: TRBJ2-1; CDR3aa: CASSLVSGSHNEQFF
v_gene: TRBV12-3/TRBV12-4; len: 16; j_gene: TRBJ1-4; CDR3aa: CASSHRQGATNEKLFF
v_gene: TRBV6-2/TRBV6-3; len: 14; j_gene: TRBJ2-7; CDR3aa: CASREDRGSYEQYF
v_gene: TRBV29-1; len: 14; j_gene: TRBJ2-7; CDR3aa: CSSGFTGGSYEQYF
v_gene: TRBV30; len: 12; j_gene: TRBJ2-7; CDR3aa: CAVAGGTYEQYF
v_gene: TRBV4-1; len: 14; j_gene: TRBJ2-7; CDR3aa: CASSLKASDYEQYF
v_gene: TRBV18; len: 13; j_gene: TRBJ2-7; CDR3aa: CASSPQGAREQYF
v_gene: TRBV7-2; len: 16; j_gene: TRBJ2-7; CDR3aa: CASSLGPQGSSYEQYF
v_gene: TRBV3-1; len: 14; j_gene: TRBJ1-3; CDR3aa: CASSQASAGNTIYF
v_gene: TRBV29-1; len: 10; j_gene: TRBJ1-1; CDR3aa: CSVGRDEAFF
v_gene: TRBV2; len: 13; j_gene: TRBJ1-5; CDR3aa: CASSETGLGPQHF
v_gene: TRBV2; len: 14; j_gene: TRBJ2-7; CDR3aa: CASSQGTLHYEQYF
v_gene: TRBV11-2; len: 16; j_gene: TRBJ2-3; CDR3aa: CASSLGRRGVTDTQYF
v_gene: TRBV12-3/TRBV12-4; len: 14; j_gene: TRBJ1-4; CDR3aa: CASRQHATNEKLFF
v_gene: TRBV20-1; len: 13; j_gene: TRBJ1-2; CDR3aa: CSVPLRDRGSYTF
v_gene: TRBV6-1; len: 16; j_gene: TRBJ2-3; CDR3aa: CASSPSRLALTDTQYF
v_gene: TRBV7-9; len: 12; j_gene: TRBJ2-5; CDR3aa: CASSSLGETQYF
v_gene: TRBV7-3; len: 16; j_gene: TRBJ1-6; CDR3aa: CASSERQAGSNSPLHF
v_gene: TRBV20-1; len: 16; j_gene: TRBJ1-6; CDR3aa: CSARKRTGSYNSPLHF
v_gene: TRBV5-4; len: 14; j_gene: TRBJ2-5; CDR3aa: CASRDTGREETQYF
v_gene: TRBV20-1; len: 12; j_gene: TRBJ2-7; CDR3aa: CSAFSLDSQQYF